This section outlines one TCR beta chain sequence together with its context. As yet, its antigen is unknown. The record originates from a study of T-cell reconstitution after alpha-beta-depleted transplantation in children. Preparation of the TCRbeta library used unique molecular identifiers. Using its own MiXCR run on the PCR reads, TCRdb lists one record per CDR3 protein. In the table there are a few hundred thousand distinct CDR3 sequences, 25% to 30% of which are singletons. This CDR3 is built from 13 residues. The trim removed 4 bases at V and 11 bases at J, leaving 7 bases unmatched. CDR1 and CDR2 (germline): SQVTM, ANQGSEA. General study results and limits: For some patients, TCRbeta diversity was high at day 60 because of recipient T cells and thymic progenitors that survived. When one year had passed after transplant, most T-cell counts and diversity came from newly produced T cells. Several hundred graft clones that had expanded were reportedly the source of alpha-beta T cells about two months after transplant.

The J gene is TRBJ2-1, the V gene TRBV29-1; TRBD2 agrees at 11 bases. This TCR was sampled from a boy under two years old with Wiskott-Aldrich syndrome, due to receive a stem cell transplant. The sample consisted of PBMCs, taken before TCRalphabeta/CD19-depleted stem cell transplant. In nucleotides, the CDR3 is TGCAGCGTTGGGGGACTAGCGGCCTCTAAGCAGTTCTTC. This gives the protein CSVGGLAASKQFF.